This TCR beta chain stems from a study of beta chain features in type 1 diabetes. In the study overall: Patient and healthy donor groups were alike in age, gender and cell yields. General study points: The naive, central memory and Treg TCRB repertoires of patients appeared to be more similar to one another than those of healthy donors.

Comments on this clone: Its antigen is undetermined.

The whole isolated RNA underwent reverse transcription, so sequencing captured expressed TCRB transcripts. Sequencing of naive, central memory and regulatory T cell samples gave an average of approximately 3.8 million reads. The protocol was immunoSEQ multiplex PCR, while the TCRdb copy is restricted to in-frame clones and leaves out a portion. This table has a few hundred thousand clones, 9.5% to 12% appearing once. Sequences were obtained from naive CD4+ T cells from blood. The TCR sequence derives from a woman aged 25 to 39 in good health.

The chain's CDR3 is CSVEGQAYEQYF. CDR3 nucleotides: TGCAGCGTTGAAGGACAGGCCTACGAGCAGTACTTC. This sequence joins TRBV29-1 and TRBJ2-7; TRBD1 might be the D (6 bases). Germline CDR1 is SQVTM and CDR2 is ANQGSEA. Trimming stripped 1 base from V and 2 bases from J, with 6 bases between. CDR3 length equals 12 residues.